This T cell receptor beta chain appears in the sequencing data of a study of blood T cells in healthy people across ages. Primers used in a second PCR of about 6 to 12 cycles were a sample-barcoded 5' primer and a J-beta primer mix. TCRdb analysed the 5' RACE reads with MiXCR anew, one entry per CDR3 protein. The top ten clones hold around 4% of a sample with over a million distinct CDR3 sequences, roughly 43% of them seen once. The CDR3 covers 19 residues. Per germline, CDR1 SGHVS and CDR2 FNYEAQ. V was clipped by 5 bases and J by 3 bases, with 25 bases between them. The V and J genes are TRBV7-6 and TRBJ2-2, with TRBD2 as a possible D gene (6 bases). The sample comprised blood. This sequence was found in a young woman in good health. The DNA for the CDR3 is TGTGCCAGCAGCCTACCCCAGGGAACGACTAGGGAGTACACCGGGGAGCTGTTTTTT. It encodes CASSLPQGTTREYTGELFF.